This TCR beta chain was identified in a study of T cells in localized non-small cell lung cancer. Whole-study results and caveats: Adjacent uninvolved lung tissue had the highest T cell clonality, exceeding tumor.

Profiling relied on immunoSEQ multiplex PCR, and the TCRdb table lists in-frame clones only, not all of them. This table has approximately 150,000 clones, approximately 88% appearing once. To note about this clone: Its cognate antigen is unknown.

The CDR3 has 17 amino acids. Germline V CDR1 and CDR2: PRHDT, FYEKMQ (reference sequence). With 6 bases removed from V and 6 bases from J, the gap between germline ends came to 24 bases. The sequencing used peripheral blood, collected before any cancer treatment. The sequence was collected from a female donor older than 55 with stage I lung adenocarcinoma. V gene TRBV13 combines with J gene TRBJ2-1, with D possibly TRBD1 on 5 matching bases. The CDR3 region has the DNA TGTGCCAGCAGGCGCCCTCTCGATAGGGGAAGTCGCAATGAGCAGTTCTTC. Translated: CASRRPLDRGSRNEQFF. Full variable domain (remainder filled in from reference TRBV13 and TRBJ2-1): AAGVIQSPRHLIKEKRETATLKCYPIPRHDTVYWYQQGPGQDPQFLISFYEKMQSDKGSIPDRFSAQQFSDYHSELNMSSLELGDSALYFCASRRPLDRGSRNEQFFGPGTRLTVL.